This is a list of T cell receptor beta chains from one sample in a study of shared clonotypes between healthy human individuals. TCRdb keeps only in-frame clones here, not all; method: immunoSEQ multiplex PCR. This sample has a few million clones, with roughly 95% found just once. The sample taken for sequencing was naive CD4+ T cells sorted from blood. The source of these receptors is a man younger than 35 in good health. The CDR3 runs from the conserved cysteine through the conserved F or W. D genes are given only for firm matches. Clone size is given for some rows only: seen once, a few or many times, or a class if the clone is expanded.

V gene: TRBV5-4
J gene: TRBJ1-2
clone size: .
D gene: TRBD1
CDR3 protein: CASSFDRGNGYTF
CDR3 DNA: TGTGCCAGCAGCTTCGACAGGGGAAATGGCTACACCTTC

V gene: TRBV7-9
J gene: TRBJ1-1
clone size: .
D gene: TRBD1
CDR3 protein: CASSRWTGMNTEAFF
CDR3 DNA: TGTGCCAGCAGCCGATGGACAGGAATGAACACTGAAGCTTTCTTT

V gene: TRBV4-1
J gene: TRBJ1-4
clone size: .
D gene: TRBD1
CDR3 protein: CASSQDPTGGNEKLFF
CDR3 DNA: TGCGCCAGCAGCCAAGATCCGACAGGGGGAAATGAAAAACTGTTTTTT

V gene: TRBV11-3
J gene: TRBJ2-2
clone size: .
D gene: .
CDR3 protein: CASSQGGGGELFF
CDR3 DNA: TGTGCCAGCAGCCAGGGGGGCGGCGGGGAGCTGTTTTTT

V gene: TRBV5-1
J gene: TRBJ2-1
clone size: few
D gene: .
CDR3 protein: CASSSPSYNEQFF
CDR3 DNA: TGCGCCAGCAGCTCCCCATCGTACAATGAGCAGTTCTTC

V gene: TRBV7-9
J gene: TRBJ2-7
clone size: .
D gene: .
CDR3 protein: CASSLALVAAEQYF
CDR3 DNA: TGTGCCAGCAGCTTAGCGCTCGTAGCGGCCGAGCAGTACTTC

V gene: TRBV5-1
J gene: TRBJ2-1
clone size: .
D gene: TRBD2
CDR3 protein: CASSLRTSGNPEQFF
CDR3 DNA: TGCGCCAGCAGCTTGAGGACTAGCGGGAACCCAGAGCAGTTCTTC

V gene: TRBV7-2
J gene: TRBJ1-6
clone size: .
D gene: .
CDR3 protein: CASSSGRPYNSPLHF
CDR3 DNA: TGTGCCAGCAGCTCGGGACGGCCGTATAATTCACCCCTCCACTTT

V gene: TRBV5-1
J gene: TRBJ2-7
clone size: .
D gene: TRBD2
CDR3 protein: CASSSGLAGLYEQYF
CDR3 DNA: TGCGCCAGCAGCTCGGGACTAGCGGGCCTTTACGAGCAGTACTTC

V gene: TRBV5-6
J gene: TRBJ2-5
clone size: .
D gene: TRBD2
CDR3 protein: CASSGGRTSGIVRETQYF
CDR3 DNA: TGTGCCAGCAGCGGGGGACGGACTAGCGGGATTGTCAGGGAGACCCAGTACTTC